Listed here is a single T cell receptor beta chain. This sample was taken from a study of T cells in Graves' hyperthyroidism and ophthalmopathy. The TCR beta CDR3 regions underwent amplification using RNA transcripts as the source. The study used the HTBI primer set for a first-round RT-PCR of the TCR CDR3. TCRdb reprocessed the multiplex PCR reads via MiXCR and lists one record per CDR3 protein. This sample has fewer than 550,000 distinct CDR3 sequences, with approximately 15% found just once. CDR3 length equals 12 residues. Trimming removed 5 bases from V and 6 bases from J, with 10 bases in between. Germline CDR1 is MGHDK and CDR2 is SYGVNS.

Input material: blood. J is TRBJ1-1 and V is TRBV25-1; the D gene is possibly TRBD1 (6 bases). This receptor was identified in a woman aged 18-29 years with Graves' hyperthyroidism. CDR3 nucleotide sequence: TGTGCCAGCAGTAACAGGGTCGCTGAAGCTTTCTTT. Its translation is CASSNRVAEAFF.